The 12 T cell receptor beta chains below all came from one sample that was sequenced in a study of molecular identifiers for immune sequencing clone quantification. Each CDR3 protein is one row after TCRdb ran MiXCR on the PCR reads. The sample shows 460,000 or so distinct CDR3 sequences, about 25% of them seen only once. The sequenced material came from naive CD8+ T cells from blood, with Jurkat cell RNA spiked in. Subset specified: FACS-sorted CD8+CD4-CCR7+CD45RA+ naive T cells. These receptors were collected from a human donor in good health. Some libraries in this study had Jurkat cell RNA spiked in.

A single count supports this clonotype. The junction departs from the called germline gene at one end, perhaps through a read error. The chain links TRBV5-1 to TRBJ2-6, with TRBD1 as a possible D gene (5 bases). This CDR3 contains 15 residues. Germline V gives CDR1 SGHRS, CDR2 YFSETQ. The CDR3 sequence is CASSSARSGATVLPF. The CDR3 DNA reads TGCGCCAGCAGCTCCGCCCGCTCTGGGGCCACCGTCCTGCCTTTC. The variable domain in full, completed from reference TRBV5-1 and TRBJ2-6, reads KAGVTQTPRYLIKTRGQQVTLSCSPISGHRSVSWYQQTPGQGLQFLFEYFSETQRNKGNFPGRFSGRQFSNSRSEMNVSTLELGDSALYLCASSSARSGATVLPFGAGSRLTVL.

This clonotype has just a few counts. This rearrangement joins TRBV30 to TRBJ2-1, with 7 nucleotides matching TRBD2. Germline V gene sequence: CDR1 GTSNPN, CDR2 SVGIG (reference sequence). With 0 bases clipped from V and 6 bases from J, the junction kept 5 bases outside the gene matches. The CDR3 contains 14 residues. The CDR3 sequence: CAWSVRGGANEQFF. Here the CDR3 DNA reads TGTGCCTGGAGTGTACGCGGGGGAGCCAATGAGCAGTTCTTC.

This clonotype has more than one count but fewer than ten. This chain uses TRBV4-1 with TRBJ2-7; D might be TRBD2 (7 bases). The CDR3 is made up of 15 amino acids. V was shortened by 0 bases and J by 4 bases, with 13 bases between the two germline ends. Germline CDR1 and CDR2: MGHRA and YSYEKL. The CDR3, as DNA: TGCGCCAGCAGCCAAGAAGGGGGGGGCTGGTACGAGCAGTACTTC. The encoded protein is CASSQEGGGWYEQYF.

As for this clonotype: At one of its ends the junction is not consistent with the germline gene, which may arise from a read error. The V gene is TRBV9, the J gene TRBJ1-1, with D unclear. The CDR3 spans 13 residues. Per the germline V gene, CDR1 is SGDLS and CDR2 is YYNGEE. CDR3 amino acids: CASSVGGGTKAFF. In nucleotides, the CDR3 is TGTGCCAGCAGCGTAGGAGGTGGCACTAAAGCTTTCTTT.

Regarding this clonotype: At one of its ends the junction is not consistent with the germline gene, which may arise from a read error. V gene TRBV5-1 combines with J gene TRBJ1-1, with D uncertain. Looked up from germline, CDR1 is SGHRS and CDR2 is YFSETQ. The CDR3 runs 12 residues. CDR3 in amino acids: CASGLGGAEAFF. CDR3 sequence (DNA): TGCGCCAGCGGCTTGGGAGGAGCTGAAGCTTTCTTT.

The chain links TRBV20-1 to TRBJ2-1, with 14 positions matching TRBD2. The V gene's germline CDR1 is DFQATT and CDR2 SNEGSKA (reference sequence). J gave up 2 bases and V 6 bases, and 15 bases lay outside the gene matches. The length of the CDR3 is 19 residues. The CDR3 sequence is CSAQTTGTSGSWTYNEQFF. CDR3 in DNA: TGCAGTGCGCAAACGACCGGGACTAGCGGGAGTTGGACCTACAATGAGCAGTTCTTC.

As concerns this clonotype: This may stem from a read error, because a much larger clone lies one nucleotide away. The genes are TRBV7-9 and TRBJ2-7; D is ambiguous. The V gene's germline CDR1 is SEHNR and CDR2 FQNEAQ (reference sequence). The CDR3 runs 12 residues. CDR3 sequence: CASSLTRYGQYF. DNA of the CDR3: TGTGCCAGCAGCTTAACCCGGTACGGGCAGTACTTC.

The V call is TRBV6-2 or TRBV6-3, the J call TRBJ2-7, with D possibly being TRBD1 (7 bases). CDR1 and CDR2 from the germline V gene are MNHEY and SVGEGT. V gave up 0 bases and J gave up 5 bases, with 11 bases separating them. CDR3 length: 14 amino acids. The CDR3 coding sequence is TGTGCCAGCAGTTACTCGCAGGGGGGCAACGAGCAGTACTTC. It yields the protein CASSYSQGGNEQYF.

The table lists this clonotype with a few counts. CDR3 loop: CASSALLTDTQYF. DNA for the CDR3: TGTGCCAGCAGCGCCCTTCTTACAGATACGCAGTATTTT. V and J are TRBV9 and TRBJ2-3, with D unclear. The germline CDR1 and CDR2 sequences are SGDLS and YYNGEE. There are 13 residues in the CDR3. Deletions cut 3 bases from V and 3 bases from J, with 8 bases between. Filled out from reference TRBV9 and TRBJ2-3, the complete variable domain reads DSGVTQTPKHLITATGQRVTLRCSPRSGDLSVYWYQQSLDQGLQFLIQYYNGEERAKGNILERFSAQQFPDLHSELNLSSLELGDSALYFCASSALLTDTQYFGPGTRLTVL.

This clonotype appeared many times. This rearrangement joins TRBV20-1 to TRBJ1-1; D is possibly TRBD1 (6 bases). The germline CDR1 and CDR2 sequences are DFQATT and SNEGSKA (reference sequence). This CDR3 is 14 amino acids long. V was pared by 0 bases and J by 0 bases, with 8 bases between. The CDR3 DNA sequence: TGCAGTGCTAGAGAAGGGGGTATGAACACTGAAGCTTTCTTT. This translates into CSAREGGMNTEAFF.

This clonotype was counted at least ten times. The rearrangement uses TRBV24-1 and TRBJ2-3; D uncertain. This CDR3 region has 14 residues. CDR1 is KGHDR and CDR2 is SFDVKD in the germline V gene. V lost 4 bases, J lost 6 bases, and 13 bases lay in between. Here the CDR3 DNA reads TGTGCCACCAGTGACCCTGGACGTTATGATACGCAGTATTTT. Its translation is CATSDPGRYDTQYF.

V is TRBV29-1 and J is TRBJ1-2; TRBD1 matches at 9 bases. This CDR3 has 12 residues. Germline V CDR1 and CDR2: SQVTM, ANQGSEA. V lost 6 bases and J lost 5; bases outside the gene matches: 4. CDR3 sequence (DNA): TGCAGCGTGGACAGGGGAACGTATGGCTACACCTTC. It translates to CSVDRGTYGYTF.